This T cell receptor beta chain is from a study of early T cells in non-severe SARS-CoV-2 infection. On the study more broadly: Sequencing was performed on bulk RNA from unsorted whole blood, leaving chains unpaired.

Unique molecular identifiers tagged individual cDNA molecules. TCRdb itself ran the 5' RACE reads through MiXCR, one entry per CDR3 protein. Of fewer than 100,000 distinct CDR3 sequences listed, over 5% are singletons. Study observations and caveats: Matching against VDJdb likely underestimated virus-specific expansions, favoring anti-spike CD8.

This clonotype was seen many times. The antigen is unknown. This CDR3 is 18 amino acids long. Trimming removed 1 base from V and 3 bases from J, with 19 bases in between. Germline assignment: CDR1 MNHEY and CDR2 SVGAGI. The sample was whole blood. The genes are TRBV6-5 and TRBJ2-1; TRBD1 might be the D (5 bases). This clonotype was obtained from an adult who was a healthcare worker with PCR-confirmed SARS-CoV-2 infection or an uninfected control (not recorded which). CDR3: CASSYYPPSTGDYNEQFF. CDR3 nucleotide sequence: TGTGCCAGCAGTTACTACCCCCCTTCAACAGGTGACTACAATGAGCAGTTCTTC.